This section outlines one T cell receptor beta chain sequence together with its context. This entry is derived from a study of blood T cell repertoires in COVID-19. The overall study: Acute-phase and convalescent COVID-19 samples originated in the United States, Italy and Spain. T cells, B-cell-depleted T cells, or PBMCs provided the cDNA or gDNA that served as material.

Germline trimming cut 2 bases from V and 1 base from J; bases unmatched to any gene: 2. Germline CDR1 MNHEY, CDR2 SVGAGI. The CDR3 has 15 amino acids. In the original workflow: Estimation of nucleated cell counts was performed using reference gene primer amplification. Sequencing used immunoSEQ multiplex PCR; TCRdb keeps in-frame clones, though not all of them. V, J and clone size are taken as reported in that table, and D and trimming were inferred from the DNA itself. The sample contains 140,000 to 150,000 clones, about 79% of which appear only once. The specimen sequenced was peripheral blood. This clonotype originated in a man in his sixties with active or convalescent COVID-19. The chain carries TRBV6-5 and TRBJ1-1; 9 nucleotides agree with TRBD1. As DNA, the CDR3 is TGTGCCAGCAGTTACACGGGACAGGGGAACACTGAAGCTTTCTTT. The encoded protein is CASSYTGQGNTEAFF.